This T cell receptor beta chain is from a study of preoperative IRX-2 immunotherapy in early breast cancer. Trimming cost V 5 bases and J 3 bases; bases outside gene matches: 9. Germline-derived CDR1 and CDR2 are SGHNT and YENEEA. The CDR3 covers 16 residues. The data were produced by immunoSEQ multiplex PCR, yet TCRdb's version contains in-frame clones alone and is incomplete. Here the sample spans around 22,000 clones, 70% to 90% being singletons. Treatment given: preoperative locoregional IRX-2 cytokine immunotherapy. Patients received preoperative, locoregional IRX-2 cytokine immunotherapy in a phase Ib study.

Sequencing used tumor tissue, obtained after IRX-2 immunotherapy. The V call is TRBV11-3, the J call TRBJ2-2, with 7 positions matching TRBD1. This TCR derives from a human donor with breast cancer. The CDR3 nucleotides read TGTGCCAGCAGCCTTATACGGGACAGTTACACCGGGGAGCTGTTTTTT. Its protein is CASSLIRDSYTGELFF.